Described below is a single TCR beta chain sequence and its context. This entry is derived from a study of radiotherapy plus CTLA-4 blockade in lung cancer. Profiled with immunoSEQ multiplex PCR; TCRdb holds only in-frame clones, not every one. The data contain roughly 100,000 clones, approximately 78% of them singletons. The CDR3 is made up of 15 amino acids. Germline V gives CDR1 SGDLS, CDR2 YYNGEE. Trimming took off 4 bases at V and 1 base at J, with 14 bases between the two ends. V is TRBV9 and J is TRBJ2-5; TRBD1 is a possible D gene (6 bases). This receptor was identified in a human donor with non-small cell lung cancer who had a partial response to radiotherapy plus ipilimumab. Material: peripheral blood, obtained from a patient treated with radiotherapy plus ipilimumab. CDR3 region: CASSPRDNPQETQYF. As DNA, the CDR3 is TGTGCCAGCAGCCCAAGGGACAACCCCCAAGAGACCCAGTACTTC.